These 8 T cell receptor beta chains were sequenced from one sample in a study of OX40 agonist ivuxolimab in advanced cancers. Library construction relied on the immunoSEQ multiplex PCR assay. In its TCRdb copy, this immuneACCESS table keeps in-frame sequences only and misses some clones. Where compared with another copy, unresolved V genes explain less than half of these, and the others have no known cause. Counted in this sample were 95,000 or so clones; roughly 94% of them appeared once. Clones ranked in the top ten supply roughly 0.5% of the sample. Sequencing used CD4+ or CD8+ T cells sorted from blood, obtained in a trial of the OX40 agonist ivuxolimab. The receptor set was obtained from an adult with an advanced solid tumor such as melanoma, head and neck, liver or kidney cancer.

The V call is TRBV5-1, the J call TRBJ1-1, with D unclear. The CDR3 length is 13 residues. Per germline, CDR1 SGHRS and CDR2 YFSETQ. Deletions cut 0 bases from V and 7 bases from J, with 10 bases between. The CDR3 is CASSLVEKGEAFF. CDR3 coding DNA: TGCGCCAGCAGCTTGGTAGAAAAGGGTGAAGCTTTCTTT.

The rearrangement joins TRBV6-1 to TRBJ2-3, with 11 bases that match TRBD2. The germline CDR1 and CDR2 sequences are MNHNS and SASEGT. The length of the CDR3 is 15 residues. V lost 5 bases and J lost 2; bases outside the gene matches: 3. This CDR3 is CASSTSGGATDTQYF. DNA of the CDR3: TGTGCCAGCAGTACTAGCGGGGGAGCCACAGATACGCAGTATTTT.

The chain carries TRBV11-3 and TRBJ1-2; D is undetermined. The CDR3 covers 17 residues. CDR1 is SGHNT and CDR2 is YENEEA in the germline V gene. V was trimmed by 0 bases and J by 5 bases, leaving 19 bases between them. In nucleotides, the CDR3 is TGTGCCAGCAGCTTAGATAGGTGGCTGGGGATCCAATATGGCTACACCTTC. Translation gives CASSLDRWLGIQYGYTF.

The V call is TRBV7-8, the J call TRBJ2-1; 9 nucleotides match TRBD2. The CDR3 sequence is 15 residues long. The germline gives CDR1 SGHVS, CDR2 FQNEAQ. V dropped 6 bases and J dropped 4; count of bases not matched to a gene: 7. CDR3 DNA: TGTGCCAGCAGGAAAGCGGGAGGCCTTTACAATGAGCAGTTCTTC. It codes for CASRKAGGLYNEQFF.

CDR3 in DNA: TGCAGCGCTGGGCAGACGAACACCGGGGAGCTGTTTTTT. Translated, it gives CSAGQTNTGELFF. This chain connects TRBV29-1 to TRBJ2-2; no firm D call. The CDR3 runs 13 residues. From germline, CDR1 is SQVTM and CDR2 ANQGSEA. V lost 7 bases to trimming and J lost 0 bases, with 9 bases between them.

This chain links TRBV5-5 with TRBJ2-2, with 10 bases identical to TRBD1. V shed 3 bases, J shed 8 bases, and the junction held 4 bases outside the gene matches. Germline V CDR1 and CDR2: SGHKS, YYEKEE (reference sequence). This CDR3 has 14 amino acids. CDR3 in DNA: TGTGCCAGCAGCTCGGGACAGGGGAGTGGGGAGCTGTTTTTT. It codes for CASSSGQGSGELFF.

V and J are TRBV10-1 and TRBJ2-1; D remains unclear. The CDR3 is 16 residues long. Trimming cost V 4 bases and J 10 bases, with 23 bases left between them. Germline CDR1 WNHNN, CDR2 SYGVQD (reference sequence). Here the CDR3 reads CASSGERAAAGQEQFF. The DNA for the CDR3 is TGCGCCAGCAGTGGGGAACGGGCCGCGGCCGGTCAGGAGCAGTTCTTC.

This sequence joins TRBV7-2 and TRBJ2-5, with a weak D call TRBD2 (5 bases). CDR3 length: 14 amino acids. Per germline, CDR1 SGHTA and CDR2 FQGNSA. Trimming removed 5 bases from V and 10 bases from J, with 20 bases in between. The CDR3 is CASSPRTGRDNQYF. Here the CDR3 DNA reads TGTGCCAGCAGCCCCCGGACGGGAAGAGATAACCAGTACTTC.